The 2 T cell receptor beta chains below all came from one sample that was sequenced in a study of blood T cell repertoires in COVID-19 (dated by TCRdb to about 2020). The library relied on the immunoSEQ multiplex PCR assay. What TCRdb holds here is the immuneACCESS table cut down to in-frame rearrangements. Part of the clones is not present; checked against another copy, under half of the missing clones reflect an unresolved V gene, and the others are unexplained. Within this sample are 250,000 to 300,000 clones, with roughly 90% of them counted one time only. The ten largest clones represent 1.5% to 2% of the sample. Sequenced: PBMCs or T cells enriched from blood (not recorded which). These receptors were obtained from a woman aged 55-70 years who had recovered from COVID-19.

The V call is TRBV7-3, the J call TRBJ2-1; D is undetermined. Per germline, CDR1 SGHTA and CDR2 FQGTGA. CDR3 length equals 14 residues. V was cut by 5 bases and J by 4 bases, with 12 bases left in between. The CDR3 spells CASSPMAAYNEQFF. In nucleotides, the CDR3 is TGTGCCAGCAGCCCTATGGCGGCATACAATGAGCAGTTCTTC.

The chain has TRBV5-1 and TRBJ1-2; 8 bases are a match to TRBD1. There are 19 residues in the CDR3. V lost 0 bases and J lost 7; bases outside the gene matches: 20. Germline V gene data show CDR1 as SGHRS and CDR2 as YFSETQ. This CDR3 is CASSLGDRFNIYAQGGYTF. DNA of the CDR3: TGCGCCAGCAGCTTGGGGGACAGGTTTAACATCTACGCCCAGGGTGGCTACACCTTC.